Shown below are 9 T cell receptor beta chains from a single sample sequenced in a study of T cell responses to AZD1222 COVID-19 vaccine. Profiled with immunoSEQ multiplex PCR; TCRdb holds only in-frame clones, not every one. The sample lists about 130,000 clones; roughly 88% were seen once. This sample comprised peripheral blood, obtained on day 0 of AZD1222 vaccination. Receptors were obtained from an adult in good health.

The V call is TRBV10-2, the J call TRBJ2-1, with 9 bases lining up with TRBD2. J lost 15 bases, V lost 2 bases, and 8 bases had no gene match. Germline V gives CDR1 WSHSY, CDR2 SAAADI. This CDR3 is 13 amino acids long. The DNA of the CDR3 is TGCGCCAGCAGTGAGGGGTACGCGGGAGGGCTGTTCTTC. Its protein is CASSEGYAGGLFF.

The gene calls are TRBV24-1 and TRBJ2-1; D assignment may be TRBD1 or TRBD2 (6 bases each). The CDR3 has 13 amino acids. With 2 bases removed from V and 8 bases from J, the gap between germline ends came to 9 bases. Germline CDR1 KGHDR, CDR2 SFDVKD. The chain's CDR3 is CATSDYRGHEQFF. The CDR3 DNA reads TGTGCCACCAGTGATTACCGGGGGCATGAGCAGTTCTTC.

The chain recombines TRBV3-1 (or the pseudogene TRBV3-2) with TRBJ1-3; D remains ambiguous. Germline CDR1 is LGHDT and CDR2 is YNNKEL (reference sequence). The length of the CDR3 is 14 residues. V dropped 3 bases and J dropped 1 base, with 7 bases sitting between them. This CDR3 is CASSHLTSGNTIYF. DNA for the CDR3: TGTGCCAGCAGCCACCTTACATCTGGAAACACCATATATTTT.

This chain uses TRBV5-1 with TRBJ1-1, with D uncertain. Trimming left V 0 bases short and J 4 bases short, with 13 bases between. CDR1 SGHRS and CDR2 YFSETQ come from the germline V gene. There are 15 residues in the CDR3. The CDR3 nucleotides are TGCGCCAGCAGCTTGGCTATTCGGGCGGCCACTGAAGCTTTCTTT. Encoded protein: CASSLAIRAATEAFF.

This clone was recorded a few times. Other DNA sequences from this sample encode an identical CDR3 as well. The genes are TRBV7-2 and TRBJ1-1; D is uncertain. CDR3 length: 14 residues. From germline, CDR1 is SGHTA and CDR2 FQGNSA. Trimming removed 6 bases at V and 1 base at J, with 12 bases between. In nucleotides, the CDR3 is TGTGCCAGCAGTTTCGGGTCAGCGAACACTGAAGCTTTCTTT. Amino acids: CASSFGSANTEAFF.

J is TRBJ1-2 and V is TRBV30, with 8 bases identical to TRBD1. Germline CDR1 and CDR2: GTSNPN and SVGIG (reference sequence). Unmatched junction bases numbered 14, after V lost 3 bases and J lost 8 bases. The CDR3 covers 15 residues. DNA for the CDR3: TGTGCCTGGAGCGACCCCCGACAGGGGCTCGAAGGCTACACCTTC. This codes for CAWSDPRQGLEGYTF.

The chain carries TRBV19 and TRBJ2-3, with 11 bases matching TRBD2. The CDR3 length is 15 residues. The V gene end was trimmed by 3 bases and the J gene end by 3 bases; junction bases not matched to a gene: 2. Looked up from germline, CDR1 is LNHDA and CDR2 is SQIVND (reference sequence). Here the CDR3 reads CASSISGRETDTQYF. The CDR3, as DNA: TGTGCCAGTAGTATTAGCGGGAGGGAAACAGATACGCAGTATTTT.

The V call is TRBV28, the J call TRBJ1-1; no definite D call. The CDR3 extends over 12 amino acids. Trimming took 6 bases from V and 6 from J, leaving 11 bases between them. Germline V gene lookup returns CDR1 MDHEN and CDR2 SYDVKM. For the CDR3, the DNA is TGTGCCAGCAGCCGTGATGGTGCTGAAGCTTTCTTT. Its protein product is CASSRDGAEAFF.

This chain joins TRBV7-9 and TRBJ1-5; D is unclear. This CDR3 spans 14 amino acids. Germline CDR1 SEHNR, CDR2 FQNEAQ (reference sequence). V dropped 4 bases and J dropped 6 bases, with 13 bases sitting between them. CDR3 coding DNA: TGTGCCAGCAGCTCAAGCTGGGAGGGTCAGCCCCAGCATTTT. It encodes CASSSSWEGQPQHF.